This T cell receptor (beta chain) is from a study of cytomegalovirus exposure and HLA in healthy donors. The CDR3 length is 14 residues. CDR1 is MDHEN and CDR2 is SYDVKM in the germline V gene. V lost 7 bases to trimming and J lost 2 bases; unmatched junction nucleotides: 5. In the PCR, 60 Vbeta and 13 Jbeta primers were used. The method was immunoSEQ multiplex PCR; TCRdb's version includes in-frame clones alone and lacks a portion of them. The sample carries some 200,000 clones, around 80% recorded once. The sequence was obtained from a woman between 35 and 50 years old in good health and CMV-seronegative. The sample was PBMCs. V is TRBV28 and J is TRBJ1-5; 7 bases agree with TRBD1. CDR3 sequence: CASNSGGGNQPQHF. CDR3 bases: TGTGCCAGCAACTCAGGGGGAGGCAATCAGCCCCAGCATTTT.